This T cell receptor beta chain stems from a study of cytomegalovirus exposure and HLA in healthy donors. The table came from immunoSEQ multiplex PCR; TCRdb's copy has only in-frame clones and leaves some out. The table includes hundreds of thousands of clones, 75% to 90% detected once. To note about this clone: Its antigen is still unknown.

There are 14 residues in the CDR3. The germline gives CDR1 LNHDA, CDR2 SQIVND (reference sequence). V was clipped by 8 bases and J by 0 bases, with 14 bases between them. Study-level findings and limits: Through in vitro validation, three CMV-associated chains were shown to be specific for CMV antigens. Subsequent analysis of the 120 or so validation repertoires found a tendency for first-cohort TCR clusters to co-occur.

The specimen sequenced was PBMCs. The chain combines TRBV19 with TRBJ2-7, with a weak D call TRBD2 (6 bases). The source is a woman in her 30s in good health and CMV-seropositive. The CDR3 coding sequence is TGTGCCAGTGCCCGGGACTCGAGCTCCTACGAGCAGTACTTC. It translates to CASARDSSSYEQYF.